This TCR beta chain was obtained from a study of early T cells in non-severe SARS-CoV-2 infection (dated by TCRdb to 2020 to 2023). A note on the overall study: Bulk RNA from unsorted whole blood was used for TCR sequencing, so alpha and beta chains could not be paired.

To prepare the library, 5' RACE was applied. TCRdb records NextSeq 500 as the sequencer. Unique molecular identifiers were attached to individual cDNA molecules in the TCR library protocol so that sequencing error and PCR bias could be corrected. Both TCR alpha and beta chains were sequenced, and tight co-correlation was observed between alpha and beta sequence abundances in each sample. As for the original processing: Decombinator V4 was used to annotate TCR sequences for V gene, J gene and CDR3. Expanded TCRs were defined as changing significantly between any two time points under a Poisson model with p below 0.0001. TCR abundances were normalised to the total number of TCRs sequenced per sample and were expressed as counts per million. TRAV1-2 paired with TRAJ12, TRAJ20 or TRAJ33 defined MAIT TCRs, while TRAV10 paired with TRAJ18 defined iNKT TCRs. A search of VDJdb, accessed on 1 November 2021, was run for TCRs annotated to CMV, EBV and SARS-CoV-2, with TCRs annotated for multiple antigens excluded. TCRdb ran its own pipeline on the public reads, namely fastp trimming at Q25 and MiXCR clone calling, and kept in-frame beta chains. Entries are consolidated by CDR3 protein sequence, retaining the most common genes and DNA. Clone size and V and J calls follow TCRdb, not the original study. Counted in this sample were 35,000 to 45,000 distinct CDR3 sequences; approximately 8% of them appeared once. The ten biggest clones cover around 11% of the sample.

The study was a case-control design nested within a healthcare worker cohort in London, UK, with weekly nasopharyngeal swab PCR tests and blood sampling. Healthcare workers were recruited during the week of the UK lockdown, between 23 and 31 March 2020, and followed weekly for up to roughly 15 weeks. The paper's findings and limits, for the study overall: VDJdb matching was skewed toward anti-spike CD8 responses and likely underestimated virus-specific expansions by missing private and CD4 specificities.

Unmatched junction bases come to 2, with V trimmed by 1 base and J by 2 bases. The CDR3 covers 15 residues, taking in both the cysteine and the phenylalanine. The DNA shown is the 45-base CDR3, in frame from base 1. CDR1 and CDR2 (SEHNR, FQNEAQ) derive from the germline V gene (reference sequence). As regards this clonotype: Its antigen target is currently unknown. No base quality information exists; no much larger clone differs at one position.

The V and J genes are TRBV7-9 and TRBJ2-5; 9 bases in the middle match TRBD2. This TCR was sampled from an adult who was a healthcare worker with PCR-confirmed SARS-CoV-2 infection or an uninfected control (not recorded which). The sequencing used whole blood, collected at baseline. The sequenced DNA is TGTGCCAGCAGCTTAGGGACTAGCGTACAAGAGACCCAGTACTTC. It codes for CASSLGTSVQETQYF. Supplemented by the reference TRBV7-9 and TRBJ2-5 proteins around the CDR3, the complete variable domain is DTGVSQNPRHKITKRGQNVTFRCDPISEHNRLYWYRQTLGQGPEFLTYFQNEAQLEKSRLLSDRFSAERPKGSFSTLEIQRTEQGDSAMYLCASSLGTSVQETQYFGPGTRLLVL.